The clone carrying this T cell receptor beta chain has a single count. As handled by the study authors: Amplification from reference gene primers served as the basis for estimated nucleated cell counts. Using immunoSEQ multiplex PCR, the repertoire was profiled, and TCRdb retains in-frame clones only, with some absent. The V and J calls and clone size are taken from that table; D and trimming were inferred from the DNA. The sample holds hundreds of thousands of clones; under 90% are singletons and the top ten take about 6.5%. This specimen comes from a study of blood T cell repertoires in COVID-19. The wider study: The United States, Italy and Spain supplied acute and convalescent COVID-19 samples. T cells, B-cell-depleted T cells, or PBMCs supplied cDNA or gDNA.

The CDR3 consists of 16 residues. V shed 3 bases and J 2 bases; nucleotides not matched to a gene: 10. Germline V gene lookup returns CDR1 LNHDA and CDR2 SQIVND (reference sequence). The chain recombines TRBV19 with TRBJ2-7, with TRBD1 matching 7 bases. The sequenced material came from peripheral blood. The receptor's source is a man in his sixties who had recovered from COVID-19. CDR3 sequence: CASSIAPGTAPYEQYF. The CDR3 nucleotides are TGTGCCAGTAGTATCGCTCCCGGGACAGCCCCCTACGAGCAGTACTTC.